This T cell receptor beta chain comes out of a study of control samples from healthy donors and cancer patients. The V end lost 0 bases, the J end lost 0 bases, and 6 bases lay between the germline ends. CDR1 is GTSNPN and CDR2 is SVGIG in the germline V gene (reference sequence). This CDR3 comprises 14 residues. The repertoire was sequenced with immunoSEQ multiplex PCR; TCRdb's copy has only in-frame clones and lacks some. Found here are about 40,000 clones, around nine tenths of them singletons; the top ten hold roughly 4%. The receptor's source is a woman aged 45-59 years in good health. J is TRBJ2-1 and V is TRBV30, with TRBD2 as a possible D gene (5 bases). The sample comprised blood. The CDR3 nucleotides read TGTGCCTGGAGTGTGGGGAGCTCCTACAATGAGCAGTTCTTC. Protein sequence: CAWSVGSSYNEQFF.